This entry lists 5 T cell receptor beta chains sequenced from one sample in a study of OX40 agonist ivuxolimab in advanced cancers. Produced via immunoSEQ multiplex PCR; TCRdb's table is partial and in-frame only. The sample has 57,000 or so clones; roughly 89% are singletons. The sequencing used CD4+ or CD8+ T cells sorted from blood, collected in a trial of the OX40 agonist ivuxolimab. These receptors all stem from an adult with an advanced solid tumor such as melanoma, head and neck, liver or kidney cancer.

This clone was seen only a few times. The chain is built from TRBV19 and TRBJ1-5; D is perhaps TRBD1 (5 bases). V was shortened by 2 bases and J by 6 bases, with 11 bases between the two germline ends. This CDR3 is built from 14 residues. Germline V gives CDR1 LNHDA, CDR2 SQIVND (reference sequence). In nucleotides, the CDR3 is TGTGCCAGTAGTATACGAGGGGACCGTCAGCCCCAGCATTTT. This translates into CASSIRGDRQPQHF.

This clone was seen once. The rearrangement uses TRBV28 and TRBJ2-5, with TRBD1 matching over 8 bases. V dropped 5 bases and J dropped 5; count of bases not matched to a gene: 10. From germline, CDR1 is MDHEN and CDR2 SYDVKM. This CDR3 contains 15 residues. The CDR3 reads CASSPGQGGWETQYF. DNA of the CDR3: TGTGCCAGCAGTCCAGGACAGGGAGGATGGGAGACCCAGTACTTC.

The genes are TRBV11-3 and TRBJ2-3; D ambiguous. The CDR3 contains 15 residues. V was shortened by 3 bases and J by 0 bases, with 10 bases between the two germline ends. In germline, CDR1 is SGHNT, CDR2 YENEEA. As DNA, the CDR3 is TGTGCCAGCAGCTTCCTCGCTTCTAGCACAGATACGCAGTATTTT. It is translated as CASSFLASSTDTQYF.

This chain joins TRBV18 and TRBJ1-5; D is undetermined. Per the germline V gene, CDR1 is KGHSH and CDR2 is LQKENI. Trimming stripped 8 bases from V and 4 bases from J, with 12 bases between. This CDR3 has 13 amino acids. The CDR3, as DNA: TGTGCCAGCACCCGCCAGGTGAATCAGCCCCAGCATTTT. It is translated as CASTRQVNQPQHF.

The chain is built from TRBV6-5 and TRBJ2-7; 9 nucleotides match TRBD2. V lost 6 bases and J lost 6; bases outside the gene matches: 9. CDR3 length: 14 residues. Germline CDR1 and CDR2: MNHEY and SVGAGI. CDR3 coding DNA: TGTGCCAGCAGATGGGCGGGGGGGGGCGGCGAGCAGTACTTC. Encoded protein: CASRWAGGGGEQYF.